The rows below give T cell receptor beta chains drawn from one sample of a study of shared clonotypes between healthy human individuals. Only in-frame clones appear in the TCRdb table, and some are missing; sequencing was by immunoSEQ multiplex PCR. The sample includes about 2.3 million clones, roughly 93% of them seen just once. The sample consisted of naive CD4+ T cells from PBMCs. The receptors come from a young man in good health. Some clones in this sample may be carry-over from other donors' samples. CDR3s leave out the opening cysteine and the closing phenylalanine or tryptophan. Some rows have no size entry. The others give once, few or many, or a class for an expanded clone.

cdr3_aa,clone_size,cdr3_length,j_call,v_call
ASRDSQRNQPQH,few,12,TRBJ1-5,TRBV6-5
ASSWESYEQY,-,10,TRBJ2-7,TRBV6-1
ASSDRRQGFNTQY,-,13,TRBJ2-3,TRBV6-4
ATSRDRNYGYT,-,11,TRBJ1-2,TRBV15
ASSLDGVRAGELF,-,13,TRBJ2-2,TRBV11-2
ASSRAGVRGGEQY,-,13,TRBJ2-7,TRBV11-2
ASRGEGGYT,-,9,TRBJ1-2,TRBV19
ASSLQGTSTDTQY,-,13,TRBJ2-3,TRBV13
ASRFRDSYEQY,-,11,TRBJ2-7,TRBV19
ASREQGRAYGYT,once,12,TRBJ1-2,TRBV7-2
ASSVDGQRGAQY,-,12,TRBJ2-7,TRBV9
SVPTSGSLADTQY,-,13,TRBJ2-3,TRBV29-1
ASRQTVLGNTIY,-,12,TRBJ1-3,TRBV6-5
ASSDWAGDTDTQY,-,13,TRBJ2-3,TRBV25-1
ASSAEWGLVNTEAF,once,14,TRBJ1-1,TRBV6-1
ASAKDIASGNTIY,-,13,TRBJ1-3,TRBV12-5
ASSEPIAEAF,-,10,TRBJ1-1,TRBV28
ASSLGPLAIRGGAMNEQY,-,18,TRBJ2-7,TRBV5-4
SVDGIAERGYNEQF,-,14,TRBJ2-1,TRBV29-1
ASSQDLGRGVKNIQY,-,15,TRBJ2-4,TRBV4-3
ASSSTPGLGGETQY,-,14,TRBJ2-5,TRBV6-5
ASNRDFSSTDTQY,-,13,TRBJ2-3,TRBV6-5
ASSLFSSGRRELGETQY,-,17,TRBJ2-5,TRBV11-3
ASSPRENTEAF,-,11,TRBJ1-1,TRBV18
ASSQVAGGLGTDTQY,-,15,TRBJ2-3,TRBV4-3
ASSLGGVGGYEQY,-,13,TRBJ2-7,TRBV7-2
ASSSRTGGSRETQY,-,14,TRBJ2-5,TRBV7-2
ASSPTASGRYEQY,-,13,TRBJ2-7,TRBV18
ASSPLTRGTGELF,-,13,TRBJ2-2,TRBV18
ASSGPEIEQF,-,10,TRBJ2-1,TRBV11-2
ASSLSDGTNEKLF,-,13,TRBJ1-4,TRBV7-6
ASSERETQY,-,9,TRBJ2-5,TRBV2
ASSQGPNDRETQY,once,13,TRBJ2-5,TRBV7-3
ASSQVVTSRRGEQY,-,14,TRBJ2-7,TRBV4-1
ASSMMGQDQPQH,-,12,TRBJ1-5,TRBV19
ASSPEDGRLG,-,10,TRBJ1-1,TRBV4-2
ASSHPGRANQPQH,-,13,TRBJ1-5,TRBV11-1
ASSLKAITGELF,once,12,TRBJ2-2,TRBV7-3
ASTWGASSYNEQF,-,13,TRBJ2-1,TRBV7-2
ASSPRQGNGYT,-,11,TRBJ1-2,TRBV5-4
ASSLLGTGPGELF,-,13,TRBJ2-2,TRBV7-3
ASSPGTGLVGYT,-,12,TRBJ1-2,TRBV5-1
ASRYNQAAEAF,-,11,TRBJ1-1,TRBV6-6
ASSLTTGFGEQY,-,12,TRBJ2-7,TRBV7-2
ASSSARGVGNTEAF,-,14,TRBJ1-1,TRBV6-6
ASSSSRTSGRFNEQY,-,15,TRBJ2-7,TRBV28